These 28 T cell receptor beta chains originate from one sample sequenced in a study of T cell responses to AZD1222 COVID-19 vaccine. Measured with immunoSEQ multiplex PCR; TCRdb has only the in-frame clones, and not every one. The data hold more than 85,000 clones, with about 83% observed a single time. Sequenced material: peripheral blood, taken on day 0 of AZD1222 vaccination. These receptors were obtained from an adult in good health.

The rearrangement uses TRBV9 and TRBJ2-3; no definite D call. CDR3 length: 12 amino acids. Germline V gene sequence: CDR1 SGDLS, CDR2 YYNGEE. V lost 3 bases and J 6 bases, leaving 8 bases between the germline ends. CDR3 in DNA: TGTGCCAGCAGCGGGAGTAGGGATACGCAGTATTTT. This translates into CASSGSRDTQYF.

The chain couples TRBV7-8 to TRBJ1-6; the D gene is possibly TRBD1 (5 bases). Trimming removed 3 bases at V and 7 bases at J, with 13 bases between. The CDR3 is made up of 15 amino acids. CDR1 SGHVS and CDR2 FQNEAQ come from the germline V gene. This CDR3 is CASSFQGQWNSPLHF. DNA of the CDR3: TGTGCCAGCAGCTTTCAGGGCCAGTGGAATTCACCCCTCCACTTT. Together with reference TRBV7-8 and TRBJ1-6, the CDR3 gives the full variable domain: GAGVSQSPRYKVAKRGQDVALRCDPISGHVSLFWYQQALGQGPEFLTYFQNEAQLDKSGLPSDRFFAERPEGSVSTLKIQRTQQEDSAVYLCASSFQGQWNSPLHFGNGTRLTVT.

The rearrangement uses TRBV6-5 and TRBJ1-1; D might be TRBD1 (6 bases). Trimming took off 6 bases at V and 1 base at J, with 12 bases between the two ends. Germline V gene sequence: CDR1 MNHEY, CDR2 SVGAGI. The length of the CDR3 is 14 residues. CDR3 coding DNA: TGTGCCAGCAGAACCCGGGACAAGAACACTGAAGCTTTCTTT. The encoded protein is CASRTRDKNTEAFF.

The chain recombines TRBV6-4 with TRBJ2-2, with 9 bases fitting TRBD1. The CDR3 length is 16 residues. Germline V gene lookup returns CDR1 MRHNA and CDR2 SNTAGT. V gave up 6 bases and J gave up 6 bases; unmatched junction bases: 11. In DNA form, the CDR3 reads TGTGCCAGCAGGGCCCAACCGGGACAGGGCCCCGGGGAGCTGTTTTTT. Translation: CASRAQPGQGPGELFF.

The DNA of the CDR3 is TGTGCCAGCAGCCCCGGGACAGGGGCAGGCCAGCCCCAGCATTTT. Residues: CASSPGTGAGQPQHF. The chain couples TRBV7-6 to TRBJ1-5; 10 nucleotides match TRBD1. Losses at the gene ends were 5 bases for V and 7 bases for J; bases not matched to a gene: 8. The CDR3 covers 15 residues. Looked up from germline, CDR1 is SGHVS and CDR2 is FNYEAQ.

The rearrangement joins TRBV18 to TRBJ1-2; TRBD1 might be the D (5 bases). Trimming took 3 bases from V and 0 from J, leaving 14 bases between them. Germline V gene sequence: CDR1 KGHSH, CDR2 LQKENI. The CDR3 loop spans 16 amino acids. CDR3 in amino acids: CASSPLRDSSNYGYTF. The CDR3 coding sequence is TGTGCCAGCTCACCCCTCCGAGACAGCTCTAACTATGGCTACACCTTC. Supplemented by reference TRBV18 and TRBJ1-2, the full variable domain reads NAGVMQNPRHLVRRRGQEARLRCSPMKGHSHVYWYRQLPEEGLKFMVYLQKENIIDESGMPKERFSAEFPKEGPSILRIQQVVRGDSAAYFCASSPLRDSSNYGYTFGSGTRLTVV.

This clone appeared once. The chain is built from TRBV5-1 and TRBJ2-5; D call uncertain. V lost 5 bases to trimming and J lost 4 bases, with 15 bases between them. The CDR3 is 14 residues long. Per germline, CDR1 SGHRS and CDR2 YFSETQ. Here the CDR3 DNA reads TGCGCCAGCAGATCGGAACCATACGGAGAGACCCAGTACTTC. As protein: CASRSEPYGETQYF.

This clone was counted a single time. The J gene is TRBJ1-2, the V gene TRBV6-5; the D is unclear. Germline assignment: CDR1 MNHEY and CDR2 SVGAGI. V was pared by 2 bases and J by 5 bases, with 9 bases between. The CDR3 contains 13 residues. The CDR3 DNA follows: TGTGCCAGCAGTTACCAACCCGGTTATGGCTACACCTTC. It specifies CASSYQPGYGYTF.

The chain employs TRBV7-2 and TRBJ2-1; the match to TRBD2 covers 10 bases. With 1 base clipped from V and 3 bases from J, the junction kept 3 bases outside the gene matches. CDR1 and CDR2 from the germline V gene are SGHTA and FQGNSA. The CDR3 runs to 16 residues. The CDR3 protein is CASSLDVAGGYNEQFF. As DNA, the CDR3 is TGTGCCAGCAGCTTAGACGTAGCGGGGGGCTACAATGAGCAGTTCTTC.

This rearrangement joins TRBV5-5 to TRBJ1-2, with a weak D call TRBD1 (5 bases). V gave up 0 bases and J gave up 2 bases, with 23 bases separating them. This CDR3 contains 19 residues. The germline V gene has CDR1 SGHKS and CDR2 YYEKEE (reference sequence). CDR3 loop: CASSLETGFPRQRNYGYTF. CDR3 nucleotide sequence: TGTGCCAGCAGCTTGGAGACTGGATTTCCCCGACAGAGAAACTATGGCTACACCTTC.

The rearrangement joins TRBV18 to TRBJ2-2, with 9 bases identical to TRBD1. V shed 4 bases and J 4 bases; nucleotides not matched to a gene: 7. This CDR3 has 16 residues. Germline lookup yields CDR1 KGHSH and CDR2 LQKENI. The CDR3 loop is CASSRGTGMTTGELFF. The CDR3 bases are TGTGCCAGCTCACGGGGGACAGGGATGACCACCGGGGAGCTGTTTTTT.

The rearrangement uses TRBV10-2 and TRBJ1-2, with D unclear. Germline CDR1 reads WSHSY; CDR2 reads SAAADI. The CDR3 is made up of 14 amino acids. Trimming took 3 bases from V and 4 from J, leaving 12 bases between them. The CDR3 reads CASSDSPRTYGYTF. The CDR3, as DNA: TGCGCCAGCAGTGATTCACCAAGAACCTATGGCTACACCTTC.

The chain carries TRBV9 and TRBJ1-5; 7 bases match TRBD1. The germline V gene encodes CDR1 SGDLS and CDR2 YYNGEE. The ends lost 7 bases at V and 0 bases at J; junction bases unmatched: 7. The CDR3 totals 15 residues. The CDR3 DNA is TGTGCCAGCGCAACAGGGGTCAATAGCAATCAGCCCCAGCATTTT. Encoded protein: CASATGVNSNQPQHF.

V gene TRBV10-2 combines with J gene TRBJ1-5, with a tentative D call TRBD1 (6 bases). Trimming took off 4 bases at V and 1 base at J, with 8 bases between the two ends. Germline loops: CDR1 WSHSY, CDR2 SAAADI. This CDR3 spans 14 amino acids. This CDR3 is CASSGQGSNQPQHF. As DNA, the CDR3 is TGCGCCAGCAGTGGGCAGGGGAGCAATCAGCCCCAGCATTTT.

This chain connects TRBV7-6 to TRBJ2-5; D is uncertain. Germline V gene sequence: CDR1 SGHVS, CDR2 FNYEAQ. Trimming stripped 1 base from V and 3 bases from J, with 6 bases between. The CDR3 has 13 residues. The CDR3 nucleotides read TGTGCCAGCAGCTTAGTTCCCAAAGAGACCCAGTACTTC. Protein sequence: CASSLVPKETQYF.

The genes are TRBV5-8 and TRBJ1-1, with 8 bases aligning to TRBD1. The CDR3 extends over 16 amino acids. The V and J ends lost 8 bases and 5 bases, in that order; junction bases with no gene match: 17. In germline, CDR1 is SGHTS, CDR2 YDEGEE. The chain's CDR3 is CASHLRYGQGGTEAFF. Written as DNA, the CDR3 is TGTGCCAGTCACTTGCGTTATGGACAGGGAGGGACTGAAGCTTTCTTT.

The chain links TRBV6-2 or TRBV6-3 to TRBJ1-1; D ambiguous. V was clipped by 2 bases and J by 3 bases, with 7 bases between them. The CDR3 runs to 13 residues. Germline CDR1 and CDR2: MNHEY and SVGEGT. CDR3 protein: CASSYGSYTEAFF. CDR3 in DNA: TGTGCCAGCAGTTACGGATCTTACACTGAAGCTTTCTTT.

This clone was recorded at least ten times. This chain links TRBV4-2 with TRBJ1-3; D not certain. This CDR3 comprises 16 residues. Trimming removed 1 base from V and 4 bases from J, with 14 bases in between. The germline CDR1 and CDR2 sequences are LGHNA and YNFKEQ. The CDR3 here is CASSQVGTASGNTIYF. Here the CDR3 DNA reads TGTGCCAGCAGCCAAGTAGGAACCGCGTCGGGAAACACCATATATTTT.

The chain recombines TRBV7-9 with TRBJ1-1; possible D gene TRBD1, 6 bases. Trimming took off 3 bases at V and 5 bases at J, with 22 bases between the two ends. The CDR3 has 17 amino acids. CDR1 SEHNR and CDR2 FQNEAQ come from the germline V gene (reference sequence). DNA of the CDR3: TGTGCCAGCAGCTTGTCCTGGGGGGGCCCGGGATTGACTGAAGCTTTCTTT. The encoded protein is CASSLSWGGPGLTEAFF. Full variable domain (outside the CDR3, taken from reference TRBV7-9 and TRBJ1-1): DTGVSQNPRHKITKRGQNVTFRCDPISEHNRLYWYRQTLGQGPEFLTYFQNEAQLEKSRLLSDRFSAERPKGSFSTLEIQRTEQGDSAMYLCASSLSWGGPGLTEAFFGQGTRLTVV.

The gene calls are TRBV12-3 or TRBV12-4 and TRBJ1-5, with D perhaps matching TRBD1 (6 bases). This CDR3 comprises 12 residues. Between the trimmed V and J ends, which lost 5 bases and 12 bases, there was a span of 14 bases. Here the CDR3 reads CASSGNDRNQHF. The CDR3 nucleotides read TGTGCCAGCAGTGGAAACGACAGGAACCAGCATTTT.

J is TRBJ2-2 and V is TRBV7-3; unclear D gene. The V gene lost 1 base and the J gene lost 0 bases, with 6 bases spanning the gap. This CDR3 is built from 15 residues. Per the germline V gene, CDR1 is SGHTA and CDR2 is FQGTGA. Written as DNA, the CDR3 is TGTGCCAGCAGCTTAAACTATCCGAACACCGGGGAGCTGTTTTTT. Encoded protein: CASSLNYPNTGELFF.

The chain has TRBV11-2 and TRBJ2-2; 7 bases align to TRBD1. The CDR3 length is 15 residues. Germline assignment: CDR1 SGHAT and CDR2 FQNNGV. The J segment lost 2 bases and the V segment lost 6 bases, leaving 6 bases of the junction unmatched. The CDR3 bases are TGTGCCAGCAGGCAACAGGGGAGCAACACCGGGGAGCTGTTTTTT. As protein: CASRQQGSNTGELFF.

The V call is TRBV19, the J call TRBJ1-5, with a tentative D call TRBD1 (6 bases). CDR3 length equals 13 residues. Germline CDR1 LNHDA, CDR2 SQIVND (reference sequence). V lost 4 bases and J lost 9, with 13 bases in between. CDR3: CASSKQGRGPQHF. The CDR3 bases are TGTGCCAGTAGTAAACAGGGCCGCGGGCCCCAGCATTTT.

The V and J genes are TRBV3-1 (or the pseudogene TRBV3-2) and TRBJ2-5; 7 nucleotides agree with TRBD2. The trim removed 3 bases at V and 7 bases at J, leaving 8 bases unmatched. The CDR3 is 14 residues long. Germline assignment: CDR1 LGHDT and CDR2 YNNKEL (reference sequence). This CDR3 reads CASSHRASGGTQYF. The DNA for the CDR3 is TGTGCCAGCAGCCACCGGGCTAGCGGAGGGACCCAGTACTTC.

This chain links TRBV5-6 with TRBJ2-3, with D hard to call. The CDR3 consists of 11 residues. Germline CDR1 SGHDT, CDR2 YYEEEE. Trimming removed 2 bases at V and 9 bases at J, with 7 bases between. The CDR3 region has the DNA TGTGCCAGCAGCTTCGATAGGACGCAGTATTTT. It specifies CASSFDRTQYF.

The rearrangement joins TRBV3-1 (or the pseudogene TRBV3-2) to TRBJ1-1; D not resolved. The V gene's germline CDR1 is LGHDT and CDR2 YNNKEL (reference sequence). This CDR3 spans 13 amino acids. V dropped 4 bases and J dropped 2 bases, with 8 bases sitting between them. The CDR3 DNA sequence: TGTGCCAGCAGCCGACAAGCTAACACTGAAGCTTTCTTT. Amino acid sequence: CASSRQANTEAFF.

The rearrangement links TRBV7-2 to TRBJ2-5, with 14 positions matching TRBD2. From germline, CDR1 is SGHTA and CDR2 FQGNSA. This CDR3 spans 15 amino acids. J lost 0 bases, V lost 11 bases, and 5 bases had no gene match. The CDR3 sequence is CAGGTSGGHQETQYF. The CDR3 region has the DNA TGTGCCGGGGGGACTAGCGGGGGACACCAAGAGACCCAGTACTTC.

This clone appeared a single time. The gene calls are TRBV6-5 and TRBJ1-1; TRBD1 matches at 7 bases. V lost 7 bases to trimming and J lost 4 bases; unmatched junction nucleotides: 9. Germline assignment: CDR1 MNHEY and CDR2 SVGAGI. This CDR3 spans 14 amino acids. The CDR3 DNA follows: TGTGCCAGCATCCCCTTAACAGGGGCCACTGAAGCTTTCTTT. It specifies CASIPLTGATEAFF.